This T cell receptor beta chain was recovered during a study of glioma-infiltrating T cells after dendritic cell vaccination. The CDR3 runs 15 residues. Germline CDR1 and CDR2: SNHLY and FYNNEI. V lost 0 bases and J lost 6, with 14 bases in between. Up to about 2 ug genomic DNA was used for TCRB CDR3 amplification. Only in-frame clones appear in the TCRdb table, and some are missing; sequencing was by immunoSEQ multiplex PCR. The sample contains 95,000 or so clones, about 85% of which appear only once. The J gene is TRBJ1-2, the V gene TRBV2, with D possibly matching TRBD1 (6 bases). The starting material was blood, obtained before dendritic cell vaccination. The origin of this receptor is a human donor with glioblastoma. CDR3 DNA sequence: TGTGCCAGCAGTGAAGCGACCTACGGGACAAATGGCTACACCTTC. Its protein is CASSEATYGTNGYTF.